This T cell receptor (beta chain) was documented in a study of T cell responses to AZD1222 COVID-19 vaccine (dated by TCRdb to 2020 to 2022). About the investigation overall: A total of more than 230 trial participants underwent TCR sequencing, of whom 200 to 220 received two doses of AZD1222 and around 26 received two doses of the MenACWY control vaccine. Trial participants were enrolled into age subgroups of 18-55, 56-69 and 70-plus years, which contained approximately 150, 28 and 58 TCR-sequenced participants, respectively.

V was cut back by 1 base and J by 3 bases, leaving a gap of 13 bases between them. Inclusive of the bounding cysteine and phenylalanine, the CDR3 is 15 residues long. Just CDR3 DNA is preserved here, 45 bases in frame from base 1. In the germline V gene (reference sequence), CDR1 corresponds to LGHDT and CDR2 to YNNKEL. Study-wide conclusions, independent of this receptor: Most participants were white British and females outnumbered males, and the authors suggested that clonal diversity may have been underestimated. CD4 TCRs associated with the vaccine covered the entire spike protein, and the dominant responses were in regions 160-218 and 743-854. The 56-69-year group was small, and its depth increase did not reach significance, likely because of low power. Because no day 14 peak-response samples were available, the repertoires could be characterized only after the peak T cell response. Spike-specific TCR breadth and depth rose significantly after two AZD1222 doses compared with day 0 and with MenACWY recipients. Reportedly, close to half of the unique spike-specific TCRs recognized epitopes lying outside the regions that are mutated in the B.1.351 and B.1.1.7 variants. Conclusions about previously exposed vaccinees were limited because only six or seven AZD1222 recipients were SARS-CoV-2 seropositive at baseline.

Read against the paper, the sample's time point label means: baseline before first vaccination. The treatment or condition label, as the study defines it: meningococcal conjugate vaccine given as trial control. Vaccinee samples came from UK trials COV001 and COV002, including a single-blind randomized controlled phase 2/3 trial of AZD1222 (ChAdOx1 nCoV-19) in healthy adults. Trial participant PBMC samples were collected at day 0 and day 28 after the second dose for TCRbeta chain sequencing. The CDR3 regions of human TCRbeta chains were analyzed by immunosequencing. Per the source publication's procedure: TCRs in the repertoires were compared against a reference library of SARS-CoV-2-specific TCRs that had been generated with the MIRA antigen-specificity platform. Breadth was defined as the fraction of unique TCRs that were SARS-CoV-2-associated, and depth was defined as the fraction of total T cells that were SARS-CoV-2-associated. Using the MIRA data, every spike-specific TCR was mapped to the spike region that the TCR reacted to and assigned to either a CD4 or a CD8 class. Log10-transformed breadth and depth values were compared by one-way ANOVA with Sidak's multiple comparisons tests. TCRdb limited this immuneACCESS table to in-frame rearrangements with V and J called. A share of clones is missing; checked studies link under half to unresolved V genes, and the rest is unexplained. V and J calls and clone size follow that table, whereas D and trimming were derived from the DNA. This sample has more than 140,000 clones in its table, and 90% to 95% of those were observed once. The top ten clones comprise more than 0.8% of the sample.

Turning to this clone: The clone's antigen remains unknown. No base-level quality is on record; no much larger clone is a single base apart.

Recombination linked TRBV3-1 (or the pseudogene TRBV3-2) to TRBJ2-7; the D gene lacks a confident call. The clonotype originates from an adult in good health. The sample in question was peripheral blood, obtained on day 0 of MenACWY control vaccination. DNA sequence: TGTGCCAGCAGCCAAGTTTGGGCGGCAAACTACGAGCAGTACTTC. This translates into CASSQVWAANYEQYF.